This is a list of T cell receptor beta chains from one sample in a study of blood T cell repertoires in COVID-19. Profiled with immunoSEQ multiplex PCR; TCRdb holds only in-frame clones, not every one. Of 65,000 to 90,000 clones in the sample, roughly 86% were seen once. The material sequenced was peripheral blood. The receptors shown here come from a man aged 50 to 59 with active COVID-19. The CDR3 runs from the conserved cysteine through the conserved F or W. D genes are given only for firm matches. Part of the rows lack a size; the others show once, few, many or a class for expanded clones.

. TRBJ2-3 13 TRBV24-1 . TGTGCCACCATTGGCCCGGCGGGAGATACGCAGTATTTT CATIGPAGDTQYF
. TRBJ2-5 13 TRBV5-8 once TGTGCCAGCAGCTCCAGGGCTTTGGGTCCCCAGTACTTC CASSSRALGPQYF
TRBD1 TRBJ2-7 13 TRBV6-5 . TGTGCCAGCAGTAGGACAGGTCTACACGAGCAGTACTTC CASSRTGLHEQYF
. TRBJ2-2 12 TRBV7-3 . TGTGCCAGCCAGGGGGGCACCGGGGAGCTGTTTTTT CASQGGTGELFF
. TRBJ1-1 12 TRBV3-1/TRBV3-2 . TGTGCCAGCAGCCAACTAAGGGGGGAAGCTTTCTTT CASSQLRGEAFF
TRBD2 TRBJ2-1 16 TRBV7-2 . TGTGCCAGCAGCACCCAACTAGCGGGGGTGTACAATGAGCAGTTCTTC CASSTQLAGVYNEQFF
TRBD1 TRBJ2-7 15 TRBV9 once TGTGCCAGCAGCGTAGAAGGGACAGAATTCTACGAGCAGTACTTC CASSVEGTEFYEQYF
TRBD2 TRBJ2-5 16 TRBV7-9 once TGTGCCAGCAGCTTAGGGGAGGGAGTGGGCCAAGAGACCCAGTACTTC CASSLGEGVGQETQYF
TRBD2 TRBJ2-1 15 TRBV19 . TGTGCCAGTAGTGCCCCACTAGCGGGGGGCTATGAGCAGTTCTTC CASSAPLAGGYEQFF
. TRBJ2-3 15 TRBV7-2 . TGTGCCAGCAGCTTAGCATCGAGACAACACGATACGCAGTATTTT CASSLASRQHDTQYF
TRBD1 TRBJ1-2 14 TRBV5-1 . TGCGCCAGCAGCGGGGACAGGGGAGGATATGGCTACACCTTC CASSGDRGGYGYTF
. TRBJ1-2 13 TRBV27 . TGTGCCAGCAGTTTGGGGGGAATAAATGGCTACACCTTC CASSLGGINGYTF
TRBD1 TRBJ2-1 16 TRBV19 . TGTGCCAGTAGTATAGATGGGACAGGGAGCTACAATGAGCAGTTCTTC CASSIDGTGSYNEQFF
TRBD1 TRBJ2-2 16 TRBV5-4 once TGTGCCAGCAGCTGGCACGGGACAGGGAAGGGCGGGGAGCTGTTTTTT CASSWHGTGKGGELFF
TRBD1 TRBJ1-3 18 TRBV4-3 . TGCGCCAGCAGCTCCGATGGACAGGCGACCTTCTCTGGAAACACCATATATTTT CASSSDGQATFSGNTIYF
. TRBJ1-2 16 TRBV4-3 . TGCGCCAGCAGCCATCACCCCCAGACAGGACCCTATGGCTACACCTTC CASSHHPQTGPYGYTF
TRBD1 TRBJ1-5 16 TRBV28 few TGTGCCAGCAGTTCCTTGACAGGGGTCGGCAATCAGCCCCAGCATTTT CASSSLTGVGNQPQHF
. TRBJ2-7 15 TRBV30 . TGTGCCTGGAGTGGGAAAGCGGGCGTGTCCTACGAGCAGTACTTC CAWSGKAGVSYEQYF
. TRBJ2-6 19 TRBV5-6 . TGTGCCAGCAGCTTGGTTCTGGCAGGGGGGCCCTCTGGGGCCAACGTCCTGACTTTC CASSLVLAGGPSGANVLTF
TRBD1 TRBJ2-5 13 TRBV10-3 . TGTGCCATCCAAGGGACAGGTGGGGAGACCCAGTACTTC CAIQGTGGETQYF
. TRBJ2-7 13 TRBV5-8 . TGTGCCAGCGTCTGGGGGCCCGACGGGGAGCAGTACTTC CASVWGPDGEQYF
. TRBJ1-1 12 TRBV3-1/TRBV3-2 . TGTGCCAGCAGGCCCCAGGGGACTGAAGCTTTCTTT CASRPQGTEAFF
TRBD1 TRBJ2-7 14 TRBV6-5 . TGTGCCAGCAGTTACTCCTGGACAGGGACCGAGCAGTACTTC CASSYSWTGTEQYF
. TRBJ1-5 12 TRBV5-8 few TGTGCCAGCAGCTTGTACAATCAGCCCCAGCATTTT CASSLYNQPQHF
TRBD1 TRBJ1-1 14 TRBV5-1 . TGCGCCAGCAGCGGGTTGACAGGGGCCCCTGAAGCTTTCTTT CASSGLTGAPEAFF
TRBD1 TRBJ2-5 16 TRBV6-6 . TGTGCCAGCATGTTTGGGTCCCGACAGGGCCAAGAGACCCAGTACTTC CASMFGSRQGQETQYF
TRBD1 TRBJ1-2 14 TRBV24-1 . TGTGCCACCAGTGATGAGGACAGGGGTGGCGGCTACACCTTC CATSDEDRGGGYTF
TRBD1 TRBJ1-1 14 TRBV28 . TGTGCCAGCAGTACAACGACAGGGGGCACTGAAGCTTTCTTT CASSTTTGGTEAFF
TRBD1 TRBJ2-7 15 TRBV27 . TGTGCCAGCAGTTTATCCCCGGGACAGCCCTACGAGCAGTACTTC CASSLSPGQPYEQYF